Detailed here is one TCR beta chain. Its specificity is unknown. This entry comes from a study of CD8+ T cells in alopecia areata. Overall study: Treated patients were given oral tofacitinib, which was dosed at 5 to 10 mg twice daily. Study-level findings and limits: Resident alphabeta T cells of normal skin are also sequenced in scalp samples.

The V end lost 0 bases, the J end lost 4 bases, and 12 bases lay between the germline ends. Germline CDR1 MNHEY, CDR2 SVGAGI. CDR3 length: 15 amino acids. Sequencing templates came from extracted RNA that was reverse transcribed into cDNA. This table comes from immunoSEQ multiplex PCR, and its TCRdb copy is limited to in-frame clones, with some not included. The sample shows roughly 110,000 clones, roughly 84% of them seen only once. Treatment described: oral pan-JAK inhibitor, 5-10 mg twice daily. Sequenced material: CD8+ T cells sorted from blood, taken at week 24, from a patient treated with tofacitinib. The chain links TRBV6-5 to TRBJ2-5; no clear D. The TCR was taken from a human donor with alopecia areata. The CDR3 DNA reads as TGTGCCAGCAGTTACTCGAGTGGGTCTCTAGAGACCCAGTACTTC. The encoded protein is CASSYSSGSLETQYF.